These T cell receptor beta chains were read from a single sample in a study of blood T cell repertoires in COVID-19. Profiled with immunoSEQ multiplex PCR; TCRdb holds only in-frame clones, not every one. The sample yields approximately 390,000 clones, roughly 86% seen once. Sequenced sample: PBMCs or T cells enriched from blood (not recorded which). Receptors were obtained from a woman in her thirties or forties with acute COVID-19. The CDR3 runs from the conserved cysteine through the conserved F or W. Each record gives: clone size, V gene, J gene, D gene, CDR3 protein, CDR3 DNA. The D gene is left open where the match is weak. Clone size is given for some rows only: seen once, a few or many times, or a class if the clone is expanded.

>once|TRBV2|TRBJ1-2|-
CASSLSTALAYTF
TGTGCCAGCAGTCTCTCGACAGCCTTAGCCTACACCTTC
>-|TRBV5-6|TRBJ1-2|-
CASSLFGKTGGYTF
TGTGCCAGCAGCTTGTTTGGAAAAACGGGGGGCTACACCTTC
>-|TRBV11-3|TRBJ2-7|-
CASSGRDSYEQYF
TGTGCCAGCAGCGGACGGGACTCCTACGAGCAGTACTTC
>-|TRBV7-7|TRBJ2-3|TRBD1
CASSPGTASDTQYF
TGTGCCAGCAGTCCCGGGACAGCCTCAGATACGCAGTATTTT
>-|TRBV5-8|TRBJ2-3|TRBD1
CASSLGGQGADTQYF
TGTGCCAGCAGCTTAGGAGGACAGGGGGCAGATACGCAGTATTTT
>-|TRBV7-8|TRBJ1-5|TRBD1
CASSLDRGSRQPQHF
TGTGCCAGCAGCTTAGACAGGGGTTCCAGACAGCCCCAGCATTTT
>-|TRBV19|TRBJ1-5|-
CASTDGGRINQPQHF
TGTGCCAGTACCGACGGAGGACGGATCAATCAGCCCCAGCATTTT
>-|TRBV10-1|TRBJ1-3|-
CANRTAGNTIYF
TGCGCCAATCGGACAGCTGGAAACACCATATATTTT
>-|TRBV5-4|TRBJ2-5|TRBD2
CASSDGGAWETQYF
TGTGCCAGCAGTGACGGGGGGGCCTGGGAGACCCAGTACTTC
>few|TRBV28|TRBJ1-2|TRBD1
CASSFSRTGGDGYTF
TGTGCCAGCAGTTTCTCCAGGACAGGGGGCGATGGCTACACCTTC
>-|TRBV30|TRBJ1-1|-
CAWSVPGQPLMNTEAFF
TGTGCCTGGAGTGTACCCGGACAGCCGCTAATGAACACTGAAGCTTTCTTT
>-|TRBV19|TRBJ1-2|-
CASSIRSGLLIYGYTF
TGTGCCAGTAGTATCAGATCTGGGCTCTTAATATATGGCTACACCTTC
>-|TRBV30|TRBJ1-4|-
CAWSLGGYNEKLFF
TGTGCCTGGAGTTTGGGGGGATATAATGAAAAACTGTTTTTT
>few|TRBV3-1/TRBV3-2|TRBJ1-4|-
CASSQGNRVGTNEKLFF
TGTGCCAGCAGCCAAGGAAACAGGGTAGGCACTAATGAAAAACTGTTTTTT
>-|TRBV27|TRBJ1-1|-
CASSSSRGGWTEAFF
TGTGCCAGCAGTTCCTCCCGCGGGGGGTGGACTGAAGCTTTCTTT
>-|TRBV7-8|TRBJ1-5|-
CASSSDWNQPQHF
TGTGCCAGCAGCTCGGACTGGAATCAGCCCCAGCATTTT
>-|TRBV30|TRBJ2-1|TRBD2
CAWRGIAGASDEQFF
TGTGCCTGGAGAGGGATAGCGGGGGCAAGCGATGAGCAGTTCTTC
>-|TRBV5-4|TRBJ2-3|TRBD1
CASSLDRGHADTQYF
TGTGCCAGCAGCCTGGACAGGGGGCACGCAGATACGCAGTATTTT
>-|TRBV3-1/TRBV3-2|TRBJ1-1|-
CASSQGGPGTEAFF
TGTGCCAGCAGCCAAGGGGGCCCGGGCACTGAAGCTTTCTTT
>-|TRBV7-9|TRBJ1-1|-
CASSSLQGNTEAFF
TGTGCCAGCAGCTCGCTGCAGGGGAACACTGAAGCTTTCTTT
>-|TRBV5-1|TRBJ1-1|TRBD1
CASSVGQDNTEAFF
TGCGCCAGCAGCGTGGGACAGGATAACACTGAAGCTTTCTTT
>-|TRBV6-5|TRBJ2-5|-
CASSLTGRETQYF
TGTGCCAGCAGCCTAACAGGGCGCGAGACCCAGTACTTC
>-|TRBV4-2|TRBJ2-3|TRBD2
CASSQDGIAGETDTQYF
TGTGCCAGCAGCCAAGACGGGATAGCGGGGGAAACAGATACGCAGTATTTT
>-|TRBV15|TRBJ1-2|-
CATSRGQAGKDGYTF
TGTGCCACCAGCAGAGGGCAAGCGGGGAAGGATGGCTACACCTTC
>-|TRBV7-6|TRBJ2-1|-
CASSPPATTYNEQFF
TGTGCCAGCAGCCCTCCCGCTACGACCTACAATGAGCAGTTCTTC
>-|TRBV4-1|TRBJ1-4|-
CASSQDSRSYRATNEKLFF
TGCGCCAGCAGCCAAGATTCCCGCTCTTACCGGGCAACTAATGAAAAACTGTTTTTT
>-|TRBV2|TRBJ1-2|-
CASSDESYYGYTF
TGTGCCAGCAGTGATGAGAGTTACTATGGCTACACCTTC
>-|TRBV11-2|TRBJ1-2|-
CASSLLGRGYTF
TGTGCCAGCAGCTTATTGGGCCGGGGCTACACCTTC
>once|TRBV28|TRBJ2-7|-
CASSLAFRGQTSYEQYF
TGTGCCAGCAGTCTCGCTTTTAGGGGTCAAACCTCCTACGAGCAGTACTTC
>-|TRBV10-2|TRBJ2-7|TRBD2
CASSLAGGYEQYF
TGCGCCAGCAGTTTAGCGGGAGGCTACGAGCAGTACTTC
>-|TRBV4-1|TRBJ2-7|-
CASSLPGRVAEQYF
TGCGCCAGCAGCCTACCCGGCAGGGTTGCCGAGCAGTACTTC
>-|TRBV24-1|TRBJ2-1|TRBD2
CATSETGGPRNEQFF
TGTGCCACCAGTGAGACGGGGGGGCCGAGGAATGAGCAGTTCTTC
>-|TRBV9|TRBJ1-2|TRBD1
CASSANRGTVNYGYTF
TGTGCCAGCAGCGCTAACCGGGGGACAGTTAACTATGGCTACACCTTC
>few|TRBV30|TRBJ2-1|-
CAWSDPTVQAVF
TGTGCCTGGAGTGACCCTACAGTACAAGCGGTCTTC
>-|TRBV19|TRBJ2-1|-
CASSMLSGEQFF
TGTGCCAGTAGTATGTTGAGCGGAGAGCAGTTCTTC
>-|TRBV6-1|TRBJ1-2|-
CASSEAFLDFGYTF
TGTGCCAGCAGTGAAGCTTTTCTAGACTTTGGCTACACCTTC
>-|TRBV7-2|TRBJ2-7|TRBD1
CASSLDPTGEREQYF
TGTGCCAGCAGCCTTGACCCGACAGGGGAAAGAGAGCAGTACTTC
>-|TRBV2|TRBJ1-1|-
CASKRHLNTEAFF
TGTGCCAGCAAACGACACCTGAACACTGAAGCTTTCTTT
>once|TRBV7-9|TRBJ1-5|-
CASSPSDSYSNQPQHF
TGTGCCAGCAGCCCATCCGACAGTTATAGCAATCAGCCCCAGCATTTT
>-|TRBV24-1|TRBJ2-1|TRBD1
CATQKVGTGAYNEQFF
TGTGCCACCCAAAAGGTCGGGACAGGGGCCTACAATGAGCAGTTCTTC
>once|TRBV6-5|TRBJ2-3|TRBD2
CASSITSGTPDTQYF
TGTGCCAGCAGCATCACCAGCGGGACCCCAGATACGCAGTATTTT
>-|TRBV24-1|TRBJ2-5|TRBD1
CATSDGRQGPKETQYF
TGTGCCACCAGTGATGGTCGACAGGGGCCTAAAGAGACCCAGTACTTC
>once|TRBV3-1/TRBV3-2|TRBJ2-7|-
CASSQEEVMEQYF
TGTGCCAGCAGCCAAGAAGAGGTCATGGAGCAGTACTTC